One sample yielded the 7 T cell receptor beta chains listed below, sequenced in a study of blood T cell repertoires in COVID-19. The repertoire was sequenced with immunoSEQ multiplex PCR; TCRdb's copy has only in-frame clones and lacks some. The sample gives about 80,000 clones, 82% of which show up once; 27% is in the top ten. Sequencing was performed on peripheral blood. These receptors were collected from a human donor in a cohort sampled during active COVID-19.

The V call is TRBV27, the J call TRBJ1-2; no clear D gene. V was clipped by 7 bases and J by 7 bases, with 13 bases between them. Germline values: CDR1 MNHEY, CDR2 SMNVEV (reference sequence). The CDR3 is 12 residues long. CDR3 sequence reads: CASTTPGAGYTF. CDR3 nucleotide sequence: TGTGCCAGCACGACCCCGGGTGCTGGCTACACCTTC.

V and J are TRBV18 and TRBJ1-4, with D maybe TRBD1 (5 bases). Trimming left V 1 base short and J 0 bases short, with 9 bases between. The CDR3 is made up of 16 amino acids. CDR1 KGHSH and CDR2 LQKENI come from the germline V gene. The CDR3 here is CASSPRDSTTNEKLFF. CDR3 sequence (DNA): TGTGCCAGCTCACCACGGGACTCAACAACTAATGAAAAACTGTTTTTT. Based on the CDR3 plus reference TRBV18 and TRBJ1-4, the full variable domain is NAGVMQNPRHLVRRRGQEARLRCSPMKGHSHVYWYRQLPEEGLKFMVYLQKENIIDESGMPKERFSAEFPKEGPSILRIQQVVRGDSAAYFCASSPRDSTTNEKLFFGSGTQLSVL.

This clone has only one observation. This chain links TRBV27 with TRBJ2-6; possibly TRBD2 for D (5 bases). CDR3 length: 15 residues. Per germline, CDR1 MNHEY and CDR2 SMNVEV (reference sequence). Trimming removed 1 base from V and 4 bases from J, with 8 bases in between. The CDR3 loop reads CASSLLGSGANVLTF. The CDR3 DNA reads as TGTGCCAGCAGTTTATTGGGGAGCGGGGCCAACGTCCTGACTTTC. Variable domain in full (rest from reference TRBV27 and TRBJ2-6): EAQVTQNPRYLITVTGKKLTVTCSQNMNHEYMSWYRQDPGLGLRQIYYSMNVEVTDKGDVPEGYKVSRKEKRNFPLILESPSPNQTSLYFCASSLLGSGANVLTFGAGSRLTVL.

The rearrangement links TRBV7-8 to TRBJ1-2, with 9 bases matching TRBD1. The germline V gene has CDR1 SGHVS and CDR2 FQNEAQ. The CDR3 has 14 amino acids. V lost 4 bases, J lost 10 bases, and 10 bases stayed unmatched. The CDR3 sequence is CASSSNRDRDSYTF. Here the CDR3 DNA reads TGTGCCAGCAGCTCCAACCGGGACAGGGACTCCTACACCTTC. Based on the CDR3 plus reference TRBV7-8 and TRBJ1-2, the full variable domain is GAGVSQSPRYKVAKRGQDVALRCDPISGHVSLFWYQQALGQGPEFLTYFQNEAQLDKSGLPSDRFFAERPEGSVSTLKIQRTQQEDSAVYLCASSSNRDRDSYTFGSGTRLTVV.

CDR3 in DNA: TGTGCCAGCAGTTTACTCCTGGGGACAGGGGAGGATGGCTACACCTTC. Translating gives CASSLLLGTGEDGYTF. The chain carries TRBV28 and TRBJ1-2; 10 nucleotides line up with TRBD1. V lost 2 bases to trimming and J lost 6 bases; unmatched junction nucleotides: 9. This CDR3 is 16 amino acids long. Germline V gives CDR1 MDHEN, CDR2 SYDVKM.

The chain is built from TRBV18 and TRBJ2-3; D remains ambiguous. Germline values: CDR1 KGHSH, CDR2 LQKENI. The V and J ends lost 2 bases and 3 bases respectively, with 12 bases between them. The CDR3 extends over 15 amino acids. CDR3 amino acids: CASSPVASRTDTQYF. Written as DNA, the CDR3 is TGTGCCAGCTCACCAGTGGCTAGTCGGACAGATACGCAGTATTTT.

The V and J genes are TRBV7-2 and TRBJ2-3, with 7 nucleotides matching TRBD1. The CDR3 contains 13 residues. The V gene's germline CDR1 is SGHTA and CDR2 FQGNSA. V shed 6 bases, J shed 5 bases, and the junction held 5 bases outside the gene matches. Here the CDR3 reads CASRSYRGDTQYF. CDR3 nucleotide sequence: TGTGCCAGCAGGTCCTACAGGGGAGATACGCAGTATTTT.